This T cell receptor beta chain derives from a study of blood T cell repertoires in COVID-19. Clones were read by immunoSEQ multiplex PCR, and TCRdb kept only the in-frame ones, dropping some. The repertoire has under 95,000 clones, around nine tenths of them found once; the top ten carry 18%. The CDR3 runs 15 residues. Germline V gene sequence: CDR1 SGHRS, CDR2 YFSETQ. The V segment lost 3 bases and the J segment 7 bases; nucleotides outside the gene matches: 7. The sequencing input was peripheral blood. The chain has TRBV5-1 and TRBJ2-2; 9 nucleotides match TRBD1. The source is a woman older than 75 with acute or convalescent COVID-19. The CDR3 here is CASSYRDREYGELFF. The CDR3 nucleotides read TGCGCCAGCAGCTACCGGGACAGGGAGTACGGGGAGCTGTTTTTT.